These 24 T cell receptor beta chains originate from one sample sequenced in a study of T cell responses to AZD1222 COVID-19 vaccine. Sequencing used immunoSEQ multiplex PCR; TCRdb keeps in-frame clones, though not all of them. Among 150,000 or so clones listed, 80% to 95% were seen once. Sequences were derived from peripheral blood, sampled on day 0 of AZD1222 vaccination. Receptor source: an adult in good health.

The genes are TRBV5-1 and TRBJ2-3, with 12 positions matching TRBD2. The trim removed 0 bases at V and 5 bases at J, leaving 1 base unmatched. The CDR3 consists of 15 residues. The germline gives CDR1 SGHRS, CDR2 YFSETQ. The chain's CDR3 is CASSLGGLAGDTQYF. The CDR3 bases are TGCGCCAGCAGCTTGGGGGGACTAGCGGGAGATACGCAGTATTTT.

The CDR3 spells CATKANPGQGPSAAYGYTF. The CDR3 region has the DNA TGTGCCACCAAAGCTAATCCGGGACAGGGCCCGTCTGCGGCCTATGGCTACACCTTC. This sequence joins TRBV24-1 and TRBJ1-2, with 9 bases that match TRBD1. CDR1 KGHDR and CDR2 SFDVKD come from the germline V gene. Trimming cost V 8 bases and J 4 bases; bases outside gene matches: 22. The CDR3 sequence is 19 residues long.

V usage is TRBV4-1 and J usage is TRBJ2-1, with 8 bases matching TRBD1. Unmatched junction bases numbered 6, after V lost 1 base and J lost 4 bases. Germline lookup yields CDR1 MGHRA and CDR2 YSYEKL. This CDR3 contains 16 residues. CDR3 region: CASSQGTGKSYNEQFF. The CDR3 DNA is TGCGCCAGCAGCCAAGGGACAGGGAAATCTTACAATGAGCAGTTCTTC.

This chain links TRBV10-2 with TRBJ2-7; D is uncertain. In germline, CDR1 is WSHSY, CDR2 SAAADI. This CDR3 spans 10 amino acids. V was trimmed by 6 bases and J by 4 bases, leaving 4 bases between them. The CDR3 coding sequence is TGCGCCAGCAGGGAATACGAGCAGTACTTC. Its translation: CASREYEQYF.

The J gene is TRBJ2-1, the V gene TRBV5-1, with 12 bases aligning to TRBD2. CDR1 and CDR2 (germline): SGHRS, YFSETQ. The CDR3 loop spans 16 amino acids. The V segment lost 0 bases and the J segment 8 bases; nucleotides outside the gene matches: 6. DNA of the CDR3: TGCGCCAGCAGCTTGGCGACTAGCGGGAGAGTCTATGAGCAGTTCTTC. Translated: CASSLATSGRVYEQFF.

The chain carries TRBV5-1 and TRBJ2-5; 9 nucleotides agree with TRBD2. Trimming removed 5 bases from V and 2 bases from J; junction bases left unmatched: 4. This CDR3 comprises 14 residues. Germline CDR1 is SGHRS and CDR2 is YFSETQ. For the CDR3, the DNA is TGCGCCAGCAGTTGGACTAGCGTGCAAGAGACCCAGTACTTC. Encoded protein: CASSWTSVQETQYF.

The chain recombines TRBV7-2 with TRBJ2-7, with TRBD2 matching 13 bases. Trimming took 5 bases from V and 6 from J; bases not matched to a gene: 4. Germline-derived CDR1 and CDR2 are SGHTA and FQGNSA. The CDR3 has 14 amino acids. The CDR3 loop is CASSLGLAGVEQYF. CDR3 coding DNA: TGTGCCAGCAGCCTAGGACTAGCGGGAGTCGAGCAGTACTTC. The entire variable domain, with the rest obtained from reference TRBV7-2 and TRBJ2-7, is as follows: GAGVSQSPSNKVTEKGKDVELRCDPISGHTALYWYRQSLGQGLEFLIYFQGNSAPDKSGLPSDRFSAERTGGSVSTLTIQRTQQEDSAVYLCASSLGLAGVEQYFGPGTRLTVT.

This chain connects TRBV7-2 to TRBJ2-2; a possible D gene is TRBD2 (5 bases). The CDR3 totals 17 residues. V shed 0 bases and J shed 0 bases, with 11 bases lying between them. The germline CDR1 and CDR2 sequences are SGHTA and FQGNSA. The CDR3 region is CASSLAPGRANTGELFF. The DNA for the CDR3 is TGTGCCAGCAGCTTAGCCCCTGGGCGGGCGAACACCGGGGAGCTGTTTTTT.

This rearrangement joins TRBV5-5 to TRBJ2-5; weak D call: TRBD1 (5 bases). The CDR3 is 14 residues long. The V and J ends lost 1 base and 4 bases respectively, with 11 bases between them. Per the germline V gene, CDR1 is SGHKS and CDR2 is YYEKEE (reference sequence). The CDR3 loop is CASSLKAGLETQYF. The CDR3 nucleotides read TGTGCCAGCAGCTTGAAGGCAGGGCTAGAGACCCAGTACTTC.

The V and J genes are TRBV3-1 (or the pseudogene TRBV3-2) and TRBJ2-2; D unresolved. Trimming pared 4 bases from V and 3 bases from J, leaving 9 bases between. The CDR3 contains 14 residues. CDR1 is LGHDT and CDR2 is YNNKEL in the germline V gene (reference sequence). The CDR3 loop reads CASSPVADTGELFF. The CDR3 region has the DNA TGTGCCAGCAGCCCAGTAGCAGACACCGGGGAGCTGTTTTTT.

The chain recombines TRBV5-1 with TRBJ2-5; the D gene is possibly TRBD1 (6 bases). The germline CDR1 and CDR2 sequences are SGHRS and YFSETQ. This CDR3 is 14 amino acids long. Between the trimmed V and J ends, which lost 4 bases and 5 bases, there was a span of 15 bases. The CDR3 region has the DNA TGCGCCAGCAGCCGGACCGGGACACAGGAGACCCAGTACTTC. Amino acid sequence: CASSRTGTQETQYF. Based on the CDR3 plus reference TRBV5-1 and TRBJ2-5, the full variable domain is KAGVTQTPRYLIKTRGQQVTLSCSPISGHRSVSWYQQTPGQGLQFLFEYFSETQRNKGNFPGRFSGRQFSNSRSEMNVSTLELGDSALYLCASSRTGTQETQYFGPGTRLLVL.

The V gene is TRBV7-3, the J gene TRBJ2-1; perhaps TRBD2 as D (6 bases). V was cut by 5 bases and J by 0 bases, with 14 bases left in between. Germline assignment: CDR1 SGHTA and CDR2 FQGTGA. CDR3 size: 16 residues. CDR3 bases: TGTGCCAGCAGCCCTACTGGGACTTACTCCTACAATGAGCAGTTCTTC. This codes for CASSPTGTYSYNEQFF. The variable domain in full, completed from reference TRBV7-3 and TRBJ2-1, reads GAGVSQTPSNKVTEKGKYVELRCDPISGHTALYWYRQSLGQGPEFLIYFQGTGAADDSGLPNDRFFAVRPEGSVSTLKIQRTERGDSAVYLCASSPTGTYSYNEQFFGPGTRLTVL.

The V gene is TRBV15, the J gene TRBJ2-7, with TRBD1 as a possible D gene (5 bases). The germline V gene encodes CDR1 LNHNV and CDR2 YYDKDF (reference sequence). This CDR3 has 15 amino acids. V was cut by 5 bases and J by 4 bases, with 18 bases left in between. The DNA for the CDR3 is TGTGCCACCAGCGCCAAAGGGGCGATGAGGTACGAGCAGTACTTC. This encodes CATSAKGAMRYEQYF.

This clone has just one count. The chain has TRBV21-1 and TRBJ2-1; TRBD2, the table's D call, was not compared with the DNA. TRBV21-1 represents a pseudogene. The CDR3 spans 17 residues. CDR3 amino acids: CASSKVGLADCHNEQFF. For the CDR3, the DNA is TGTGCCAGCAGCAAAGTCGGGCTAGCGGATTGTCACAATGAGCAGTTCTTC.

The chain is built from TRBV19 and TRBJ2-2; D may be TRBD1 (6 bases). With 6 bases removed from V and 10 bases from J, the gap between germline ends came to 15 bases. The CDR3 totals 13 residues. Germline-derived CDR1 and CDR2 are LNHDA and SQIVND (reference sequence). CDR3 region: CASRDSWVAELFF. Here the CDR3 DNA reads TGTGCCAGTAGGGACAGTTGGGTGGCGGAGCTGTTTTTT.

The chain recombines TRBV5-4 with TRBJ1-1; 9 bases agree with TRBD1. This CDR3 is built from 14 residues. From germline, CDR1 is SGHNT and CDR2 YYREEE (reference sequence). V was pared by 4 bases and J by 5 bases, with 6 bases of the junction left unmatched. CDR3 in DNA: TGTGCCAGCAGCCCGGGGACAGGGAAAACTGAAGCTTTCTTT. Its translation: CASSPGTGKTEAFF.

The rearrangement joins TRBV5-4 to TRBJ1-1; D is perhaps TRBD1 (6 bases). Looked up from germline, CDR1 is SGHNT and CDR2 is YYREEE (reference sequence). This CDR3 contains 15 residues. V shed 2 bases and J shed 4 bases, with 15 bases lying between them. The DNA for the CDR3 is TGTGCCAGCAGCTTAGGGGGGCCTCGGGGCACTGAAGCTTTCTTT. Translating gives CASSLGGPRGTEAFF.

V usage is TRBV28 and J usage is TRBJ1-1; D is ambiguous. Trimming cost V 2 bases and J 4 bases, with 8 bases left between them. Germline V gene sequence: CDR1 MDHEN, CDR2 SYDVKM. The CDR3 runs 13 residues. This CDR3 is CASSLLGGTEAFF. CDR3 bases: TGTGCCAGCAGTTTACTTGGAGGCACTGAAGCTTTCTTT.

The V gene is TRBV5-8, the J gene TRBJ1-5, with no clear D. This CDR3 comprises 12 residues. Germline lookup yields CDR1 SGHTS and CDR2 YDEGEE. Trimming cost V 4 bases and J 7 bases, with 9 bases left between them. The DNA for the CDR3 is TGTGCCAGCAGCCCCCCGGGACAGCCCCAGCATTTT. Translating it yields CASSPPGQPQHF.

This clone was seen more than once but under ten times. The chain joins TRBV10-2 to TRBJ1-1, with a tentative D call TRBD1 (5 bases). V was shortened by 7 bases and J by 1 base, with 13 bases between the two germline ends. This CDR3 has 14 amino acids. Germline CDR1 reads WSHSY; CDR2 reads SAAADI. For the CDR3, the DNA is TGCGCCAGCACCCGGATCGACAGGAACACTGAAGCTTTCTTT. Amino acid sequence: CASTRIDRNTEAFF.

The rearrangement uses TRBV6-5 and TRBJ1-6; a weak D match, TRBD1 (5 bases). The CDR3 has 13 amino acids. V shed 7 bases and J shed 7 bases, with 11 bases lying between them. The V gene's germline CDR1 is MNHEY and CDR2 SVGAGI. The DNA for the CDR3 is TGTGCCAGCAAACAGGCGGGGAATTCACCCCTCCACTTT. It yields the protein CASKQAGNSPLHF.

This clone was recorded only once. The CDR3 loop reads CASRGRDTGFVSQYF. The CDR3, as DNA: TGTGCCAGCAGGGGGCGGGACACTGGGTTTGTGTCCCAGTACTTC. The chain combines TRBV27 with TRBJ2-5; D could derive from TRBD1 or TRBD2 (6 bases each). The V gene lost 6 bases and the J gene lost 9 bases, with 23 bases spanning the gap. The V gene's germline CDR1 is MNHEY and CDR2 SMNVEV (reference sequence). This CDR3 has 15 amino acids.

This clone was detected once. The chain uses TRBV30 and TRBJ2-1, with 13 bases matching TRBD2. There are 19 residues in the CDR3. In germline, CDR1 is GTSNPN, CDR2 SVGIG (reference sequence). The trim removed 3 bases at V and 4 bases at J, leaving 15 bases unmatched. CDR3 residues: CAWRLRGLAGLGSYNEQFF. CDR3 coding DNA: TGTGCCTGGAGGCTGAGGGGACTAGCGGGATTGGGATCTTACAATGAGCAGTTCTTC.

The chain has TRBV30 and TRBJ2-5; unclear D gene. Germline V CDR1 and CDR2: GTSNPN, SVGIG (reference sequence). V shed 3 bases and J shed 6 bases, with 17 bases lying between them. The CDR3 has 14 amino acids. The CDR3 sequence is CAWSATKMGQTQYF. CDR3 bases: TGTGCCTGGAGCGCCACTAAAATGGGTCAGACCCAGTACTTC. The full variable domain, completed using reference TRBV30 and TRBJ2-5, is SQTIHQWPATLVQPVGSPLSLECTVEGTSNPNLYWYRQAAGRGLQLLFYSVGIGQISSEVPQNLSASRPQDRQFILSSKKLLLSDSGFYLCAWSATKMGQTQYFGPGTRLLVL.